Presented here are 18 T cell receptor beta chains from one specimen sequenced in a study of shared clonotypes between healthy human individuals. This table comes from immunoSEQ multiplex PCR, and its TCRdb copy is limited to in-frame clones, with some not included. The sample has about 960,000 clones; approximately 76% are singletons. The sample taken for sequencing was memory CD4+ T cells sorted from blood. The subset denotes: CD45RA-negative fraction. The receptors originated from a man younger than 35 in good health.

This clone was counted a few times. Other DNA sequences in this specimen translate into the identical CDR3. This chain connects TRBV5-1 to TRBJ2-1, with 8 bases matching TRBD2. CDR1 SGHRS and CDR2 YFSETQ come from the germline V gene. J lost 5 bases, V lost 3 bases, and 4 bases had no gene match. The CDR3 is 14 residues long. The CDR3 coding sequence is TGCGCCAGCAGCTCCAGCGGGGGCCACAATGAGCAGTTCTTC. Protein: CASSSSGGHNEQFF.

This CDR3 is CASSFQRASYEQYF. CDR3 bases: TGTGCCAGCAGCTTTCAGCGGGCGTCCTACGAGCAGTACTTC. J is TRBJ2-7 and V is TRBV11-2, with D maybe TRBD2 (6 bases). V lost 3 bases to trimming and J lost 1 base, with 10 bases between them. CDR1 is SGHAT, CDR2 FQNNGV, per germline. The CDR3 extends over 14 amino acids.

The chain links TRBV5-1 to TRBJ2-2, with D possibly being TRBD1 (5 bases). V lost 0 bases, J lost 4 bases, and 13 bases lay in between. This CDR3 is built from 16 residues. Germline V CDR1 and CDR2: SGHRS, YFSETQ. The CDR3: CASSLGWQGGTGELFF. The CDR3 DNA reads as TGCGCCAGCAGCTTGGGTTGGCAGGGCGGCACCGGGGAGCTGTTTTTT.

This chain joins TRBV18 and TRBJ1-6; 12 nucleotides match TRBD1. This CDR3 is built from 15 residues. V trimming: 6 bases; J trimming: 6 bases; junction bases outside the gene matches: 3. Germline loops: CDR1 KGHSH, CDR2 LQKENI. The CDR3 loop reads CASSQGQGANSPLHF. The CDR3 DNA reads TGTGCCAGCTCTCAGGGACAGGGGGCTAATTCACCCCTCCACTTT.

The V gene is TRBV5-5, the J gene TRBJ1-5; the D is unclear. This CDR3 comprises 15 residues. Germline V lookup: CDR1 SGHKS, CDR2 YYEKEE (reference sequence). V was shortened by 0 bases and J by 2 bases, with 9 bases between the two germline ends. The CDR3 protein is CASSLGVRGNQPQHF. As DNA, the CDR3 is TGTGCCAGCAGCTTGGGTGTTCGGGGCAATCAGCCCCAGCATTTT.

The gene calls are TRBV9 and TRBJ1-6, with D unclear. This CDR3 contains 14 residues. Germline loops: CDR1 SGDLS, CDR2 YYNGEE. Trimming pared 1 base from V and 7 bases from J, leaving 9 bases between. CDR3 in amino acids: CASSVNDINSPLHF. CDR3 coding DNA: TGTGCCAGCAGCGTAAATGACATCAATTCACCCCTCCACTTT.

The rearrangement uses TRBV5-1 and TRBJ1-2, with TRBD1 as a possible D gene (6 bases). V shed 0 bases and J shed 6 bases, with 15 bases lying between them. CDR3 length equals 15 residues. The germline CDR1 and CDR2 sequences are SGHRS and YFSETQ. The CDR3 bases are TGCGCCAGCAGCTTGGTTCCGGGGGCGCTTGATGGCTACACCTTC. It specifies CASSLVPGALDGYTF.

The gene calls are TRBV13 and TRBJ1-6, with D perhaps TRBD1 (5 bases). This CDR3 spans 11 amino acids. The V gene's germline CDR1 is PRHDT and CDR2 FYEKMQ (reference sequence). V lost 6 bases, J lost 13 bases, and 10 bases lay in between. The DNA of the CDR3 is TGTGCCAGCAGGCCCGGGGGGCCCCTCCACTTT. Translation gives CASRPGGPLHF. The variable domain in full, completed from reference TRBV13 and TRBJ1-6, reads AAGVIQSPRHLIKEKRETATLKCYPIPRHDTVYWYQQGPGQDPQFLISFYEKMQSDKGSIPDRFSAQQFSDYHSELNMSSLELGDSALYFCASRPGGPLHFGNGTRLTVT.

On this clone itself: The identical CDR3 is also encoded by other nucleotide sequences in the sample. The V call is TRBV7-2, the J call TRBJ1-4, with D uncertain. This CDR3 region has 13 residues. Germline CDR1 is SGHTA and CDR2 is FQGNSA. Trimming cost V 1 base and J 8 bases, with 8 bases left between them. DNA for the CDR3: TGTGCCAGCAGCTTAGGGCCGGGAGAAAAACTGTTTTTT. Its protein is CASSLGPGEKLFF.

CDR3 sequence: CASSSGIATNEKLFF. The CDR3 region has the DNA TGTGCCAGCAGCTCCGGGATCGCAACTAATGAAAAACTGTTTTTT. The rearrangement links TRBV5-8 to TRBJ1-4; D call uncertain. The germline V gene has CDR1 SGHTS and CDR2 YDEGEE. Trimming removed 3 bases from V and 0 bases from J, with 9 bases in between. This CDR3 has 15 residues.

The CDR3 loop reads CASKDRDNEKLFF. The CDR3 DNA reads as TGTGCCAGCAAGGACAGGGATAATGAAAAACTGTTTTTT. The chain combines TRBV6-1 with TRBJ1-4; 8 positions match TRBD1. This CDR3 has 13 residues. V shed 7 bases, J shed 4 bases, and the junction held 2 bases outside the gene matches. Germline V gives CDR1 MNHNS, CDR2 SASEGT.

This clone has more than one count but fewer than ten. The CDR3 DNA reads as TGCGCCAGCATGCTGGGCGGGAGTTCCAATGAGCAGTTCTTC. It is translated as CASMLGGSSNEQFF. The J gene is TRBJ2-1, the V gene TRBV10-1; TRBD2 aligns across 7 bases. Losses at the gene ends were 7 bases for V and 6 bases for J; bases not matched to a gene: 9. Germline CDR1 reads WNHNN; CDR2 reads SYGVQD (reference sequence). This CDR3 contains 14 residues.

The rearrangement uses TRBV18 and TRBJ1-1, with 7 bases aligning to TRBD1. V lost 3 bases to trimming and J lost 7 bases; unmatched junction nucleotides: 5. CDR1 is KGHSH, CDR2 LQKENI, per germline. The length of the CDR3 is 13 residues. The CDR3 sequence is CASSPQGGGEAFF. The CDR3 bases are TGTGCCAGCTCACCTCAGGGGGGCGGTGAAGCTTTCTTT. Complete variable domain (other parts from reference TRBV18 and TRBJ1-1): NAGVMQNPRHLVRRRGQEARLRCSPMKGHSHVYWYRQLPEEGLKFMVYLQKENIIDESGMPKERFSAEFPKEGPSILRIQQVVRGDSAAYFCASSPQGGGEAFFGQGTRLTVV.

The chain is built from TRBV9 and TRBJ2-5, with D tentatively TRBD2 (5 bases). Between the trimmed V and J ends, which lost 4 bases and 1 base, there was a span of 8 bases. Germline CDR1 SGDLS, CDR2 YYNGEE. The CDR3 consists of 13 residues. The chain's CDR3 is CASSRGFQETQYF. The CDR3 nucleotides are TGTGCCAGCAGCCGGGGTTTCCAAGAGACCCAGTACTTC.

This clone was counted a few times. V is TRBV7-2 and J is TRBJ2-7; no reliable D call. The germline V and J ends were trimmed by 5 bases and 7 bases, with 12 bases remaining between them. Germline V gene data show CDR1 as SGHTA and CDR2 as FQGNSA. The CDR3 runs 12 residues. The CDR3 sequence: CASSPTRAEQYF. In DNA form, the CDR3 reads TGTGCCAGCAGCCCAACCCGGGCGGAGCAGTACTTC.

J is TRBJ2-5 and V is TRBV10-3; D gene unclear. The V and J ends lost 5 bases and 3 bases respectively, with 10 bases between them. Germline values: CDR1 ENHRY, CDR2 SYGVKD. The CDR3 totals 13 residues. CDR3 in amino acids: CAISPRPEETQYF. In DNA, the CDR3 is TGTGCCATCAGTCCCCGACCCGAAGAGACCCAGTACTTC.

V usage is TRBV20-1 and J usage is TRBJ2-7; D perhaps matches TRBD1 (5 bases). The CDR3 sequence is 10 residues long. V dropped 7 bases and J dropped 2 bases, with 6 bases sitting between them. Germline lookup yields CDR1 DFQATT and CDR2 SNEGSKA (reference sequence). CDR3 sequence: CSVDTYEQYF. The CDR3 DNA sequence: TGCAGTGTGGACACCTACGAGCAGTACTTC.

This rearrangement joins TRBV11-3 to TRBJ2-4; D is unresolved. V was shortened by 0 bases and J by 7 bases, with 4 bases between the two germline ends. This CDR3 region has 12 residues. Germline CDR1 reads SGHNT; CDR2 reads YENEEA. CDR3 in amino acids: CASSLDGNIQYF. CDR3 bases: TGTGCCAGCAGCTTAGATGGGAACATTCAGTACTTC.